Shown below are 24 T cell receptor beta chains from a single sample sequenced in a study of blood T cell repertoires in COVID-19. The protocol was immunoSEQ multiplex PCR, while the TCRdb copy is restricted to in-frame clones and leaves out a portion. The sample shows a few hundred thousand clones, roughly 87% of them seen only once. The sequenced sample was peripheral blood. These receptors all stem from a man between 18 and 35 years old with active or convalescent COVID-19.

This sequence joins TRBV2 and TRBJ2-2; the match to TRBD2 covers 14 bases. Germline lookup yields CDR1 SNHLY and CDR2 FYNNEI. The CDR3 is 16 amino acids. Trimming cost V 5 bases and J 3 bases; bases outside gene matches: 2. The chain's CDR3 is CASSRTSGGYTGELFF. CDR3 DNA: TGTGCCAGCAGTCGGACTAGCGGGGGGTACACCGGGGAGCTGTTTTTT. Full variable domain (remainder filled in from reference TRBV2 and TRBJ2-2): EPEVTQTPSHQVTQMGQEVILRCVPISNHLYFYWYRQILGQKVEFLVSFYNNEISEKSEIFDDQFSVERPDGSNFTLKIRSTKLEDSAMYFCASSRTSGGYTGELFFGEGSRLTVL.

This clone was seen a single time. The chain has TRBV10-3 and TRBJ1-2, with a weak D call TRBD1 (5 bases). Germline V CDR1 and CDR2: ENHRY, SYGVKD. Trimming took 5 bases from V and 6 from J, leaving 16 bases between them. CDR3 size: 14 residues. The CDR3 DNA reads TGTGCCATCAGTTCGGGGGAAAGGGGAGATGGCTACACCTTC. The encoded protein is CAISSGERGDGYTF.

This sequence joins TRBV7-3 and TRBJ2-7; D unresolved. The CDR3 length is 13 residues. V lost 5 bases and J 6 bases, leaving 14 bases between the germline ends. Germline CDR1 and CDR2: SGHTA and FQGTGA. CDR3 in DNA: TGTGCCAGCAGCAACGGCGGCATTAGCGAGCAGTACTTC. It codes for CASSNGGISEQYF.

V and J are TRBV27 and TRBJ1-1, with D tentatively TRBD1 (6 bases). Germline V lookup: CDR1 MNHEY, CDR2 SMNVEV (reference sequence). V dropped 4 bases and J dropped 5 bases, with 14 bases sitting between them. The CDR3 loop spans 14 amino acids. CDR3 sequence reads: CASSSPGGRTEAFF. CDR3 sequence (DNA): TGTGCCAGCAGTTCCCCCGGGGGGCGGACTGAAGCTTTCTTT.

The rearrangement uses TRBV18 and TRBJ1-1; D unclear. The germline V and J ends were trimmed by 3 bases and 7 bases, with 6 bases remaining between them. Looked up from germline, CDR1 is KGHSH and CDR2 is LQKENI. CDR3 length: 11 amino acids. The CDR3 DNA reads as TGTGCCAGCTCACCGAACGGTGAAGCTTTCTTT. This gives the protein CASSPNGEAFF.

This clone was seen just once. One junction end does not reproduce the germline sequence, and a read error may be involved. The rearrangement joins TRBV7-6 to TRBJ2-7; the D is unclear. The CDR3 spans 13 residues. Germline V gene lookup returns CDR1 SGHVS and CDR2 FNYEAQ. The CDR3 DNA reads TGTGCCAGCAGTAGTCCCACACAGCCGGATGTCGTCTTC. This gives the protein CASSSPTQPDVVF.

The CDR3, as DNA: TGTGCCAGCAGTTACTCTGCAGGGGTCGAAAAACTGTTTTTT. Protein: CASSYSAGVEKLFF. The rearrangement links TRBV6-5 to TRBJ1-4, with a tentative D call TRBD1 (6 bases). CDR3 size: 14 residues. CDR1 is MNHEY, CDR2 SVGAGI, per germline. V was clipped by 0 bases and J by 8 bases, with 10 bases between them.

The chain recombines TRBV3-1 (or the pseudogene TRBV3-2) with TRBJ1-2; 7 nucleotides match TRBD1. J gave up 6 bases and V 1 base, and 11 bases lay outside the gene matches. Germline loops: CDR1 LGHDT, CDR2 YNNKEL (reference sequence). This CDR3 comprises 16 residues. DNA for the CDR3: TGTGCCAGCAGCCAAGTCGTAGGAAAGGGGGCAAATGGCTACACCTTC. It yields the protein CASSQVVGKGANGYTF.

The chain has TRBV2 and TRBJ1-2, with D uncertain. This CDR3 has 14 residues. Germline V gene sequence: CDR1 SNHLY, CDR2 FYNNEI. V was trimmed by 2 bases and J by 5 bases, leaving 12 bases between them. CDR3 residues: CASSEWQELYGYTF. CDR3 in DNA: TGTGCCAGCAGTGAATGGCAGGAACTTTATGGCTACACCTTC.

This sequence joins TRBV18 and TRBJ1-3, with 11 bases identical to TRBD1. The CDR3 runs 17 residues. V shed 1 base, J shed 4 bases, and the junction held 6 bases outside the gene matches. CDR1 is KGHSH, CDR2 LQKENI, per germline. This chain's CDR3 is CASSPLGQGATGNTIYF. The DNA for the CDR3 is TGTGCCAGCTCACCACTCGGACAGGGGGCTACCGGAAACACCATATATTTT.

The chain couples TRBV6-5 to TRBJ1-6; TRBD1 aligns across 9 bases. Germline-derived CDR1 and CDR2 are MNHEY and SVGAGI. The CDR3 sequence is 15 residues long. V was pared by 0 bases and J by 9 bases, with 3 bases of the junction left unmatched. The CDR3 nucleotides are TGTGCCAGCAGTTACTCAACAGGGGGCAGTTCACCCCTCCACTTT. It translates to CASSYSTGGSSPLHF.

In this sample, this clone turned up once. The chain combines TRBV5-6 with TRBJ1-2; 9 bases map to TRBD1. This CDR3 spans 15 amino acids. Looked up from germline, CDR1 is SGHDT and CDR2 is YYEEEE. Trimming took 4 bases from V and 3 from J; bases not matched to a gene: 7. This chain's CDR3 is CASSPRDREYYGYTF. CDR3 DNA: TGTGCCAGCAGCCCCCGGGACAGGGAGTACTATGGCTACACCTTC.

Of note for this clone: The same CDR3 also results from other DNA sequences found in this sample. The chain employs TRBV4-3 and TRBJ2-7; TRBD1 matches at 8 bases. This CDR3 comprises 16 residues. V lost 3 bases, J lost 1 base, and 8 bases stayed unmatched. Germline CDR1 reads LGHNA; CDR2 reads YSLEER. The CDR3 nucleotides are TGCGCCAGCAGCCATAGCGCGACAGGGGAATCCTACGAGCAGTACTTC. Its protein is CASSHSATGESYEQYF.

This clone was observed a single time. J is TRBJ2-7 and V is TRBV3-1 (or the pseudogene TRBV3-2); 10 bases line up with TRBD2. Germline lookup yields CDR1 LGHDT and CDR2 YNNKEL (reference sequence). V shed 2 bases, J shed 2 bases, and the junction held 3 bases outside the gene matches. This CDR3 contains 15 residues. The CDR3, as DNA: TGTGCCAGCAGCCAACCGGGACTAGCGACCTACGAGCAGTACTTC. Translation: CASSQPGLATYEQYF.

The chain has TRBV7-8 and TRBJ1-2; D gene uncertain. From germline, CDR1 is SGHVS and CDR2 FQNEAQ. CDR3 length equals 13 residues. Trimming pared 1 base from V and 4 bases from J, leaving 7 bases between. CDR3 sequence: CASSLDGSYGYTF. For the CDR3, the DNA is TGTGCCAGCAGCTTAGACGGGAGCTATGGCTACACCTTC.

CDR3 residues: CASSPGTSGGYSYNEQFF. CDR3 sequence (DNA): TGTGCCAGCAGCCCCGGGACTAGCGGGGGCTACTCCTACAATGAGCAGTTCTTC. The chain carries TRBV7-3 and TRBJ2-1, with 14 nucleotides matching TRBD2. The CDR3 has 18 residues. The germline CDR1 and CDR2 sequences are SGHTA and FQGTGA. Trimming cost V 5 bases and J 0 bases; bases outside gene matches: 6.

The chain employs TRBV4-2 and TRBJ2-5, with D perhaps matching TRBD2 (5 bases). The CDR3 is 13 residues long. Germline V CDR1 and CDR2: LGHNA, YNFKEQ. Trimming cost V 5 bases and J 10 bases, with 17 bases left between them. CDR3 bases: TGTGCCAGCAGCGGGCGGACTTCTTCTATCCAGTACTTC. Its translation is CASSGRTSSIQYF.

This clone has a handful of counts. The chain links TRBV27 to TRBJ1-5; 9 bases agree with TRBD1. The trim removed 6 bases at V and 7 bases at J, leaving 7 bases unmatched. Germline V gene lookup returns CDR1 MNHEY and CDR2 SMNVEV (reference sequence). The CDR3 has 14 amino acids. CDR3 amino acids: CASSWTGVTQPQHF. The CDR3 bases are TGTGCCAGCAGCTGGACAGGGGTAACACAGCCCCAGCATTTT.

The chain carries TRBV3-1 (or the pseudogene TRBV3-2) and TRBJ2-1; weak D call: TRBD1 (8 bases). The CDR3 consists of 15 residues. Trimming removed 1 base from V and 9 bases from J, with 16 bases in between. The germline CDR1 and CDR2 sequences are LGHDT and YNNKEL (reference sequence). As DNA, the CDR3 is TGTGCCAGCAGCCAAGTTCCGACAGGGGAGGGTGAGCAGTTCTTC. This encodes CASSQVPTGEGEQFF.

The chain uses TRBV5-8 and TRBJ2-4, with TRBD1 as a possible D gene (6 bases). Germline CDR1 is SGHTS and CDR2 is YDEGEE. With 4 bases removed from V and 4 bases from J, the gap between germline ends came to 15 bases. CDR3 size: 15 residues. CDR3 protein: CASSTDAGDKNIQYF. CDR3 nucleotides: TGTGCCAGCAGCACTGACGCAGGGGATAAAAACATTCAGTACTTC.

This chain links TRBV5-6 with TRBJ1-2; D may be TRBD1 (6 bases). The CDR3 consists of 15 residues. The germline V and J ends were trimmed by 4 bases and 2 bases, with 15 bases remaining between them. Germline V gives CDR1 SGHDT, CDR2 YYEEEE. Written as DNA, the CDR3 is TGTGCCAGCAGCCCCACGGGACACTTAAACTATGGCTACACCTTC. Translation gives CASSPTGHLNYGYTF.

A single count supports this clone. V and J are TRBV4-1 and TRBJ1-6, with a tentative D call TRBD1 (6 bases). V shed 1 base and J shed 12 bases, with 13 bases lying between them. CDR3 length equals 14 residues. CDR1 and CDR2 from the germline V gene are MGHRA and YSYEKL. The CDR3 DNA reads as TGCGCCAGCAGCCAAGTCGGGGGGCCAGGACCCCTCCACTTT. Its translation is CASSQVGGPGPLHF.

The J gene is TRBJ1-5, the V gene TRBV6-5, with D hard to call. Germline V lookup: CDR1 MNHEY, CDR2 SVGAGI. V was pared by 6 bases and J by 4 bases, with 10 bases between. The CDR3 extends over 13 amino acids. The DNA of the CDR3 is TGTGCCAGCAGGCAGAATCTTAATCAGCCCCAGCATTTT. Protein sequence: CASRQNLNQPQHF.

The V and J genes are TRBV14 and TRBJ2-4; weak D call: TRBD1 (6 bases). The CDR3 runs to 17 residues. Germline V gene lookup returns CDR1 SGHDN and CDR2 FVKESK. V was shortened by 3 bases and J by 1 base, with 16 bases between the two germline ends. The CDR3 DNA is TGTGCCAGCAGCCACACCTTACAGGGTCTGGCCAAAAACATTCAGTACTTC. Translated: CASSHTLQGLAKNIQYF. The whole variable domain, filled in from reference TRBV14 and TRBJ2-4, reads EAGVTQFPSHSVIEKGQTVTLRCDPISGHDNLYWYRRVMGKEIKFLLHFVKESKQDESGMPNNRFLAERTGGTYSTLKVQPAELEDSGVYFCASSHTLQGLAKNIQYFGAGTRLSVL.